One and the same sample provided the 5 T cell receptor beta chains below, sequenced in a study of cytomegalovirus exposure and HLA in healthy donors (dated by TCRdb to 2017 to 2019). The library was made by the immunoSEQ multiplex PCR assay. For the multiplex PCR, a mixture combining 60 forward primers for TCR Vbeta segments and 13 reverse primers for TCR Jbeta segments was used. The table comes from immuneACCESS by way of TCRdb, which keeps in-frame sequences with V and J called. Part of the clones is missing from these tables; in studies checked, under half for an unresolved V gene and the rest for unknown reasons. The sample profile shows some 180,000 clones; 75% of them were found once. The leading ten clones occupy 2.9% of the sample. Specimen: PBMCs. These receptors all come from a male donor in good health and CMV-seronegative.

The table lists this clone with a few counts. The chain recombines TRBV4-2 with TRBJ2-3; TRBD2 matches 11 bases. Germline V CDR1 and CDR2: LGHNA, YNFKEQ. The CDR3 has 18 amino acids. The ends lost 3 bases at V and 4 bases at J; junction bases unmatched: 12. The CDR3 sequence: CASSQNLLGLAVADTQYF. CDR3 DNA: TGTGCCAGCAGCCAGAACCTATTGGGACTAGCGGTGGCAGATACGCAGTATTTT.

The rearrangement joins TRBV7-3 to TRBJ2-7; TRBD1 might be the D (5 bases). The ends were cut back, 1 base at V and 2 bases at J, with 18 bases in the middle. This CDR3 contains 17 residues. CDR1 SGHTA and CDR2 FQGTGA come from the germline V gene. The CDR3 sequence is CASSLISGPDNPYEQYF. As DNA, the CDR3 is TGTGCCAGCAGCTTAATCTCAGGGCCGGACAATCCCTACGAGCAGTACTTC.

V and J are TRBV30 and TRBJ1-5; tentative D call: TRBD1 (5 bases). This CDR3 has 12 residues. V was shortened by 2 bases and J by 9 bases, with 11 bases between the two germline ends. Germline CDR1 reads GTSNPN; CDR2 reads SVGIG (reference sequence). The CDR3 reads CAWSRQGGPQHF. The CDR3 nucleotides read TGTGCCTGGAGTAGGCAGGGAGGGCCCCAGCATTTT.

This clone was found a few times. The J gene is TRBJ1-5, the V gene TRBV6-1, with 10 bases matching TRBD1. From germline, CDR1 is MNHNS and CDR2 SASEGT. After removal of 4 bases from V and 2 bases from J, the junction contained 5 bases not matched to a gene. This CDR3 contains 16 residues. CDR3 DNA sequence: TGTGCCAGCAGTGTGGGACAGGGGCTTGGCAATCAGCCCCAGCATTTT. This gives the protein CASSVGQGLGNQPQHF.

V and J are TRBV27 and TRBJ1-1; D uncertain. CDR3 length equals 15 residues. V shed 5 bases and J shed 0 bases, with 13 bases lying between them. The germline gives CDR1 MNHEY, CDR2 SMNVEV (reference sequence). CDR3 DNA: TGTGCCAGCAGTCCTCCGGGAGCCATGAACACTGAAGCTTTCTTT. Translating it yields CASSPPGAMNTEAFF.